This passage covers 32 T cell receptor beta chains from one sample sequenced in a study of T cell responses to AZD1222 COVID-19 vaccine. TCRdb's table, derived via immunoSEQ multiplex PCR, lists solely in-frame clones and lacks some. The sample has about 59,000 clones, roughly 89% seen once. Source: peripheral blood, taken 28 days after the second AZD1222 dose. Receptors were obtained from an adult who received the AZD1222 COVID-19 vaccine.

In nucleotides, the CDR3 is TGCGCCAGCAGTGGGTCCGGGCGGGTCAGCGAGCAGTACTTC. Translation: CASSGSGRVSEQYF. The chain is built from TRBV5-1 and TRBJ2-7, with D possibly TRBD2 on 5 matching bases. Germline CDR1 and CDR2: SGHRS and YFSETQ. Trimming shortened V by 5 bases and J by 6 bases, and 18 bases separated the two germline ends. There are 14 residues in the CDR3.

The chain has TRBV19 and TRBJ1-3; 7 bases line up with TRBD1. This CDR3 is built from 16 residues. CDR1 LNHDA and CDR2 SQIVND come from the germline V gene (reference sequence). V lost 11 bases and J lost 3; bases outside the gene matches: 16. This CDR3 reads CASRMSYRGNGNTIYF. The CDR3 nucleotides are TGTGCCTCCCGTATGTCCTACAGGGGAAATGGAAACACCATATATTTT.

This sequence joins TRBV28 and TRBJ2-7; D is unclear. The CDR3 covers 15 residues. The germline CDR1 and CDR2 sequences are MDHEN and SYDVKM. V was clipped by 2 bases and J by 1 base, with 12 bases between them. This chain's CDR3 is CASSLIGYGSYEQYF. The CDR3 DNA sequence: TGTGCCAGCAGTTTAATAGGGTATGGATCCTACGAGCAGTACTTC.

This sequence joins TRBV28 and TRBJ2-7; D remains ambiguous. From germline, CDR1 is MDHEN and CDR2 SYDVKM. CDR3 size: 12 residues. V dropped 1 base and J dropped 7 bases, with 8 bases sitting between them. CDR3 DNA: TGTGCCAGCAGTTTATTATACCTGGAGCAGTACTTC. This sequence encodes CASSLLYLEQYF.

The chain uses TRBV7-2 and TRBJ2-2; D possibly uses TRBD1 or TRBD2 (5 bases each). V was cut by 5 bases and J by 2 bases, with 12 bases left in between. There are 15 residues in the CDR3. Per germline, CDR1 SGHTA and CDR2 FQGNSA. Written as DNA, the CDR3 is TGTGCCAGCAGCCAAACTAGGACAAACACCGGGGAGCTGTTTTTT. Translation gives CASSQTRTNTGELFF.

The chain carries TRBV7-2 and TRBJ2-2; 9 bases agree with TRBD1. The germline CDR1 and CDR2 sequences are SGHTA and FQGNSA. V trimming: 5 bases; J trimming: 7 bases; junction bases outside the gene matches: 8. This CDR3 spans 15 amino acids. The DNA of the CDR3 is TGTGCCAGCAGCCCCCCGGGACAGGGTTTCGGGGAGCTGTTTTTT. Translation: CASSPPGQGFGELFF.

The V gene is TRBV28, the J gene TRBJ1-5; D is undetermined. CDR1 is MDHEN, CDR2 SYDVKM, per germline. The CDR3 is made up of 15 amino acids. V was pared by 1 base and J by 3 bases, with 10 bases between. CDR3 amino acids: CASSLSTGFNQPQHF. CDR3 DNA: TGTGCCAGCAGTTTATCGACGGGTTTCAATCAGCCCCAGCATTTT. The full variable domain, with the rest looked up from reference TRBV28 and TRBJ1-5, is DVKVTQSSRYLVKRTGEKVFLECVQDMDHENMFWYRQDPGLGLRLIYFSYDVKMKEKGDIPEGYSVSREKKERFSLILESASTNQTSMYLCASSLSTGFNQPQHFGDGTRLSIL.

CDR3 in amino acids: CASSPGWSDTQYF. CDR3 nucleotides: TGTGCCAGCAGCCCTGGGTGGTCAGATACGCAGTATTTT. The J gene is TRBJ2-3, the V gene TRBV7-3; D unresolved. Germline CDR1 and CDR2: SGHTA and FQGTGA. This CDR3 comprises 13 residues. Trimming took off 5 bases at V and 4 bases at J, with 10 bases between the two ends. Using reference TRBV7-3 and TRBJ2-3 for the parts outside the CDR3, the full variable domain is GAGVSQTPSNKVTEKGKYVELRCDPISGHTALYWYRQSLGQGPEFLIYFQGTGAADDSGLPNDRFFAVRPEGSVSTLKIQRTERGDSAVYLCASSPGWSDTQYFGPGTRLTVL.

The chain recombines TRBV5-1 with TRBJ1-4; weak D call: TRBD1 (6 bases). The CDR3 extends over 15 amino acids. Germline assignment: CDR1 SGHRS and CDR2 YFSETQ. Trimming took 1 base from V and 3 from J, leaving 10 bases between them. The DNA for the CDR3 is TGCGCCAGCAGCTTGAGGGGGGCGGCTAATGAAAAACTGTTTTTT. This codes for CASSLRGAANEKLFF.

J is TRBJ2-2 and V is TRBV24-1; a weak D match, TRBD1 (5 bases). Germline loops: CDR1 KGHDR, CDR2 SFDVKD. CDR3 length: 14 residues. The V end was cut by 6 bases, the J end by 8 bases, with 15 bases between. CDR3 coding DNA: TGTGCCACCAGTCAGGACACCACCTCGGGGGAGCTGTTTTTT. Its translation is CATSQDTTSGELFF.

V is TRBV19 and J is TRBJ1-5, with a possible D match to TRBD1 (5 bases). This CDR3 region has 14 residues. The germline CDR1 and CDR2 sequences are LNHDA and SQIVND (reference sequence). Trimming removed 3 bases from V and 4 bases from J, with 10 bases in between. The DNA of the CDR3 is TGTGCCAGTAGTATGGTCCGGGGGAATCAGCCCCAGCATTTT. This translates into CASSMVRGNQPQHF.

The genes are TRBV11-3 and TRBJ1-6; unclear D gene. V lost 1 base and J lost 7, with 5 bases in between. The CDR3 is 13 amino acids. Germline CDR1 SGHNT, CDR2 YENEEA. CDR3 nucleotides: TGTGCCAGCAGCTTAGTCGAGAATTCACCCCTCCACTTT. This encodes CASSLVENSPLHF.

The V call is TRBV5-1, the J call TRBJ2-5; D gene ambiguous. Germline assignment: CDR1 SGHRS and CDR2 YFSETQ. This CDR3 has 16 amino acids. Trimming took 3 bases from V and 2 from J, leaving 17 bases between them. The CDR3 here is CASSSGVVGPQETQYF. The CDR3 bases are TGCGCCAGCAGCTCCGGTGTGGTAGGCCCACAAGAGACCCAGTACTTC.

The V call is TRBV29-1, the J call TRBJ1-3; D not certain. V shed 6 bases and J shed 2 bases, with 11 bases lying between them. There are 13 residues in the CDR3. Germline CDR1 SQVTM, CDR2 ANQGSEA. CDR3 sequence: CSVRIPTGNTIYF. CDR3 DNA sequence: TGCAGCGTCCGGATTCCTACTGGAAACACCATATATTTT. Full variable domain (rest looked up from reference TRBV29-1 and TRBJ1-3): SAVISQKPSRDICQRGTSLTIQCQVDSQVTMMFWYRQQPGQSLTLIATANQGSEATYESGFVIDKFPISRPNLTFSTLTVSNMSPEDSSIYLCSVRIPTGNTIYFGEGSWLTVV.

This rearrangement joins TRBV9 to TRBJ2-2; the match to TRBD1 covers 11 bases. From germline, CDR1 is SGDLS and CDR2 YYNGEE. The CDR3 loop spans 18 amino acids. J was trimmed by 3 bases and V by 3 bases; bases with no gene match: 10. The CDR3 bases are TGTGCCAGCAGCGACCGTTCCGGGACAGGGGGACACACCGGGGAGCTGTTTTTT. This sequence encodes CASSDRSGTGGHTGELFF.

The chain joins TRBV28 to TRBJ1-4; TRBD1 might be the D (6 bases). V was clipped by 4 bases and J by 3 bases, with 12 bases between them. CDR3 length: 15 residues. Germline V lookup: CDR1 MDHEN, CDR2 SYDVKM. CDR3 residues: CASSSLDSPNEKLFF. The CDR3 DNA follows: TGTGCCAGCAGTTCTTTGGACAGCCCTAATGAAAAACTGTTTTTT.

This clone was counted a single time. The J gene is TRBJ2-1, the V gene TRBV11-2; 8 positions agree with TRBD2. The CDR3 is 16 residues long. V lost 0 bases to trimming and J lost 2 bases; unmatched junction nucleotides: 3. The germline gives CDR1 SGHAT, CDR2 FQNNGV. The CDR3 DNA reads TGTGCCAGCAGCTTAGAAAGCGGGAGTGCCTACAATGAGCAGTTCTTC. Protein: CASSLESGSAYNEQFF.

This clone has only a few counts. V is TRBV6-1 and J is TRBJ2-2; TRBD2 matches 12 bases. Germline-derived CDR1 and CDR2 are MNHNS and SASEGT. V trimming: 4 bases; J trimming: 7 bases; junction bases outside the gene matches: 7. The length of the CDR3 is 16 residues. The CDR3 here is CASSAASGRASGELFF. The CDR3 coding sequence is TGTGCCAGCAGTGCGGCTAGCGGGAGGGCGAGCGGGGAGCTGTTTTTT.

This rearrangement joins TRBV13 to TRBJ2-1; tentatively, D is TRBD1 (6 bases). Trimming removed 6 bases at V and 2 bases at J, with 23 bases between. Germline V gives CDR1 PRHDT, CDR2 FYEKMQ (reference sequence). This CDR3 contains 18 residues. In nucleotides, the CDR3 is TGTGCCAGCAGTCCACCAACCCTAACAGGGTATGCCTACAATGAGCAGTTCTTC. It yields the protein CASSPPTLTGYAYNEQFF.

The chain carries TRBV9 and TRBJ2-1; D is unresolved. Trimming stripped 2 bases from V and 8 bases from J, with 11 bases between. Germline values: CDR1 SGDLS, CDR2 YYNGEE. This CDR3 is 13 amino acids long. The CDR3 here is CASSVEMLDEQFF. The CDR3 DNA sequence: TGTGCCAGCAGCGTGGAAATGCTTGATGAGCAGTTCTTC.

The chain recombines TRBV5-1 with TRBJ2-5, with D unresolved. The V end lost 1 base, the J end lost 1 base, and 11 bases lay between the germline ends. The germline CDR1 and CDR2 sequences are SGHRS and YFSETQ. The CDR3 runs 15 residues. The CDR3 reads CASSLRVGPQETQYF. DNA for the CDR3: TGCGCCAGCAGCTTGAGAGTCGGACCCCAAGAGACCCAGTACTTC.

The genes are TRBV29-1 and TRBJ2-3; 8 bases fit TRBD2. This CDR3 spans 14 amino acids. From germline, CDR1 is SQVTM and CDR2 ANQGSEA. Germline trimming cut 5 bases from V and 1 base from J; bases unmatched to any gene: 5. The CDR3 nucleotides read TGCAGCGTTCGGGGGGGCAGGGGCACAGATACGCAGTATTTT. The encoded protein is CSVRGGRGTDTQYF.

The gene calls are TRBV19 and TRBJ1-1; possible D gene TRBD1, 6 bases. V lost 5 bases, J lost 8 bases, and 15 bases lay in between. Germline V gives CDR1 LNHDA, CDR2 SQIVND (reference sequence). The CDR3 is 13 residues long. The CDR3 bases are TGTGCCAGTAGTTCCGCAGGGGTCGAGGAAGCTTTCTTT. This sequence encodes CASSSAGVEEAFF.

This sequence joins TRBV6-2 or TRBV6-3 and TRBJ1-5, with TRBD1 matching over 9 bases. The germline CDR1 and CDR2 sequences are MNHEY and SVGEGT. This CDR3 is 14 amino acids long. V shed 4 bases and J 7 bases; nucleotides not matched to a gene: 5. The CDR3 loop is CASSWDRVGQPQHF. The CDR3 nucleotides are TGTGCCAGCAGTTGGGACAGGGTCGGGCAGCCCCAGCATTTT.

V and J are TRBV11-2 and TRBJ2-3; D remains ambiguous. The CDR3 length is 13 residues. Trimming took off 7 bases at V and 9 bases at J, with 17 bases between the two ends. Germline V gene sequence: CDR1 SGHAT, CDR2 FQNNGV. CDR3 amino acids: CASNQPPPTTQYF. CDR3 bases: TGTGCCAGCAACCAACCCCCCCCTACGACGCAGTATTTT. The full variable domain, with the rest looked up from reference TRBV11-2 and TRBJ2-3, is EAGVAQSPRYKIIEKRQSVAFWCNPISGHATLYWYQQILGQGPKLLIQFQNNGVVDDSQLPKDRFSAERLKGVDSTLKIQPAKLEDSAVYLCASNQPPPTTQYFGPGTRLTVL.

This clone was seen once. This rearrangement joins TRBV7-2 to TRBJ1-5; 7 bases are shared with TRBD1. There are 15 residues in the CDR3. V shed 4 bases and J 3 bases; nucleotides not matched to a gene: 6. Looked up from germline, CDR1 is SGHTA and CDR2 is FQGNSA. In DNA, the CDR3 is TGTGCCAGCAGCTCCCAGGGACAGTCCAATCAGCCCCAGCATTTT. Protein: CASSSQGQSNQPQHF.

The rearrangement links TRBV19 to TRBJ1-1, with a possible D match to TRBD1 (5 bases). Germline lookup yields CDR1 LNHDA and CDR2 SQIVND (reference sequence). This CDR3 spans 12 amino acids. V was trimmed by 7 bases and J by 8 bases, leaving 14 bases between them. CDR3 loop: CASTPRGFEAFF. CDR3 DNA sequence: TGTGCCAGTACCCCCCGGGGGTTCGAAGCTTTCTTT.

V usage is TRBV28 and J usage is TRBJ1-2; D ambiguous. The CDR3 has 15 amino acids. V was pared by 3 bases and J by 8 bases, with 19 bases between. Per germline, CDR1 MDHEN and CDR2 SYDVKM. CDR3 in DNA: TGTGCCAGCAGTTTCTCGTCGGCAGGCCATAGGGGCTACACCTTC. It specifies CASSFSSAGHRGYTF.

J is TRBJ1-1 and V is TRBV19; a weak D match, TRBD1 (5 bases). This CDR3 has 13 amino acids. V was cut by 3 bases and J by 1 base, with 6 bases left in between. Germline CDR1 is LNHDA and CDR2 is SQIVND (reference sequence). This CDR3 is CASSIGTNTEAFF. The CDR3 DNA reads TGTGCCAGTAGTATCGGGACGAACACTGAAGCTTTCTTT.

The chain has TRBV9 and TRBJ1-2, with TRBD1 identical over 8 bases. There are 15 residues in the CDR3. From germline, CDR1 is SGDLS and CDR2 YYNGEE. V lost 6 bases to trimming and J lost 2 bases; unmatched junction nucleotides: 9. CDR3: CASTQGQDVNYGYTF. CDR3 sequence (DNA): TGTGCCAGCACCCAGGGACAGGATGTAAACTATGGCTACACCTTC.

The count of this clone is one. The chain couples TRBV9 to TRBJ2-7, with D possibly TRBD1 on 6 matching bases. This CDR3 has 14 amino acids. Trimming pared 4 bases from V and 3 bases from J, leaving 14 bases between. Germline CDR1 reads SGDLS; CDR2 reads YYNGEE. CDR3 bases: TGTGCCAGCAGCACCCAAACAGGGAACTACGAGCAGTACTTC. Its translation: CASSTQTGNYEQYF.

The chain is built from TRBV11-2 and TRBJ1-2; unclear D gene. The CDR3 is made up of 12 amino acids. V lost 4 bases, J lost 2 bases, and 5 bases lay in between. CDR1 and CDR2 (germline): SGHAT, FQNNGV. The CDR3 spells CASSSENYGYTF. The CDR3 DNA reads TGTGCCAGCAGCTCCGAGAACTATGGCTACACCTTC.